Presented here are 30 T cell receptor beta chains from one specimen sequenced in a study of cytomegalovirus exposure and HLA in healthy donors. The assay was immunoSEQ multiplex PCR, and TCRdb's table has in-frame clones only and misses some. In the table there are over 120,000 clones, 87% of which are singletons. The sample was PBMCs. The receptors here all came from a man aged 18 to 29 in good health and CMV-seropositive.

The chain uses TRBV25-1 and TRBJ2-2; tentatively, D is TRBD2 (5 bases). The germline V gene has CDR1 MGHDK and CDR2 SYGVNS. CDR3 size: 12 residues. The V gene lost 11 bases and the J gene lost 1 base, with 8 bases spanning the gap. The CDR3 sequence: CASAGNTGELFF. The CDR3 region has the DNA TGTGCCTCGGCGGGGAACACCGGGGAGCTGTTTTTT.

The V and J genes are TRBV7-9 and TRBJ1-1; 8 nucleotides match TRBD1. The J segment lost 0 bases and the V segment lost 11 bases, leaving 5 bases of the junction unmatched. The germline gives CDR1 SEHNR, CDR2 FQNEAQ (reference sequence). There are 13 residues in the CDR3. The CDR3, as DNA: TGTGCCGGCAACAGGGGGTTGAACACTGAAGCTTTCTTT. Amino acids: CAGNRGLNTEAFF.

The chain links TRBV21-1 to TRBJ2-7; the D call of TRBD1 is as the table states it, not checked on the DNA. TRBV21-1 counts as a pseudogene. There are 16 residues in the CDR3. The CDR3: CASSGQVHGASYEQYF. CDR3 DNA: TGTGCCAGCAGCGGACAGGTCCACGGAGCCTCCTACGAGCAGTACTTC.

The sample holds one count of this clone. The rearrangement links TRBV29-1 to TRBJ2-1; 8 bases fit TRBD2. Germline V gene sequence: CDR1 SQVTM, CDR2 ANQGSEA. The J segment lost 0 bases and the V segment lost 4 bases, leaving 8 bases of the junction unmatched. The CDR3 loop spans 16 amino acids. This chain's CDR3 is CSVVGRGGASYNEQFF. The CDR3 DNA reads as TGCAGCGTTGTGGGCCGGGGGGGCGCCTCCTACAATGAGCAGTTCTTC.

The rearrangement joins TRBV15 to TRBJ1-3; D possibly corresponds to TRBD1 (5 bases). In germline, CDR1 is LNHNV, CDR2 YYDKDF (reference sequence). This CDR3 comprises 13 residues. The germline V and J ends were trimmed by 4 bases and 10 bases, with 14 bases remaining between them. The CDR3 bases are TGTGCCACCAGCAAGGGAGACGGGGGGACCATATATTTT. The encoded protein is CATSKGDGGTIYF.

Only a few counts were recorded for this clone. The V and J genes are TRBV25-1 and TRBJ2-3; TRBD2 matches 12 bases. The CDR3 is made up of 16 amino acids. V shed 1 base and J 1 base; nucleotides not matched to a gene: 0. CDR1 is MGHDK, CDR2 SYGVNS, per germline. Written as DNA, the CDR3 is TGTGCCAGCAGTGAATGGACTAGCGGGGGCACAGATACGCAGTATTTT. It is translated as CASSEWTSGGTDTQYF. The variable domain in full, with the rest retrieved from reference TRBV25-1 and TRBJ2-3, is EADIYQTPRYLVIGTGKKITLECSQTMGHDKMYWYQQDPGMELHLIHYSYGVNSTEKGDLSSESTVSRIRTEHFPLTLESARPSHTSQYLCASSEWTSGGTDTQYFGPGTRLTVL.

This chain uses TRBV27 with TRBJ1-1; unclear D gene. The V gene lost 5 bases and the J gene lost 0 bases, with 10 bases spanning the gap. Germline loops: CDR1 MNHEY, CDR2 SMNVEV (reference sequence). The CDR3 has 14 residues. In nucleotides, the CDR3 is TGTGCCAGCAGTCCCGTAAACATGAACACTGAAGCTTTCTTT. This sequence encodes CASSPVNMNTEAFF.

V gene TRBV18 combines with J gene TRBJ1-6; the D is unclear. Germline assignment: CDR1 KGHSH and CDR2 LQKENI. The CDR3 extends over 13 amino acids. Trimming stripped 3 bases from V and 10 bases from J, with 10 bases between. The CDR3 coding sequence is TGTGCCAGCTCACCCTCGGAGGTATCACCCCTCCACTTT. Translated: CASSPSEVSPLHF.

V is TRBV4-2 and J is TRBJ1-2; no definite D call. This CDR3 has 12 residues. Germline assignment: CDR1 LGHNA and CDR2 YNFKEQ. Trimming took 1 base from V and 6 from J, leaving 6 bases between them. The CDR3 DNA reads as TGTGCCAGCAGCCAAGGTCTCGATGGCTACACCTTC. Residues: CASSQGLDGYTF.

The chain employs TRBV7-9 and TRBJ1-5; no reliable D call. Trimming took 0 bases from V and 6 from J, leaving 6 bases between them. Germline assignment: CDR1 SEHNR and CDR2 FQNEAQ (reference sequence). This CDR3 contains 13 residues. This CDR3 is CASSLASTQPQHF. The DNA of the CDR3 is TGTGCCAGCAGCTTAGCCAGTACTCAGCCCCAGCATTTT.

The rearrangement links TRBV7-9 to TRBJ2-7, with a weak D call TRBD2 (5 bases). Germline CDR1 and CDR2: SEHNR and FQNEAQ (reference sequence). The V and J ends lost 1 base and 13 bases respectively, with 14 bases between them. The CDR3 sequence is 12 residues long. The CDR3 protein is CASSLGFGGSYF. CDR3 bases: TGTGCCAGCAGCTTAGGCTTTGGCGGGTCCTACTTC.

In DNA form, the CDR3 reads TGTGCCAGCAGTGAGGGGCCGAGCACTGAAGCTTTCTTT. Encoded protein: CASSEGPSTEAFF. This chain connects TRBV6-4 to TRBJ1-1; D may be TRBD1 (5 bases). The CDR3 runs 13 residues. Germline CDR1 reads MRHNA; CDR2 reads SNTAGT. The ends were cut back, 3 bases at V and 4 bases at J, with 9 bases in the middle.

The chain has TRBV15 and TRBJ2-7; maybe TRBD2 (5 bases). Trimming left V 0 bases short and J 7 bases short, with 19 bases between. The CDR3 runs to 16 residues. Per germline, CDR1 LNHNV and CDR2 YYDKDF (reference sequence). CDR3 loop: CATSRDDGTGRKEQYF. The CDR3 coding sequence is TGTGCCACCAGCAGAGACGACGGAACGGGAAGGAAAGAGCAGTACTTC. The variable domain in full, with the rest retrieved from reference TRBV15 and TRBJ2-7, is DAMVIQNPRYQVTQFGKPVTLSCSQTLNHNVMYWYQQKSSQAPKLLFHYYDKDFNNEADTPDNFQSRRPNTSFCFLDIRSPGLGDTAMYLCATSRDDGTGRKEQYFGPGTRLTVT.

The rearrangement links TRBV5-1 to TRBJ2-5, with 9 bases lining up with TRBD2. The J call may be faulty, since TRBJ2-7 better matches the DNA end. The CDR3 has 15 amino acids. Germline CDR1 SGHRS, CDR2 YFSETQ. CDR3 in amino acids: CASSLRAGGTYEQYF. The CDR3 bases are TGCGCCAGCAGCTTGAGAGCGGGAGGTACCTACGAGCAGTACTTC.

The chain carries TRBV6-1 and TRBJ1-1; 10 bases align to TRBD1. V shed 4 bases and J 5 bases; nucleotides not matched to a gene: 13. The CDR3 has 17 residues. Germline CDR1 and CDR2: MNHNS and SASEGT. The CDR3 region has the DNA TGTGCCAGCAGTGGTAGAGGCGACAGGGGGCGGCTGACTGAAGCTTTCTTT. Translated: CASSGRGDRGRLTEAFF.

The CDR3 loop is CASNPTSGGAYEQYF. The CDR3 DNA is TGTGCCAGCAACCCGACTAGCGGGGGCGCCTACGAGCAGTACTTC. V and J are TRBV5-6 and TRBJ2-7, with 12 bases lining up with TRBD2. This CDR3 is built from 15 residues. From germline, CDR1 is SGHDT and CDR2 YYEEEE. J gave up 2 bases and V 6 bases, and 6 bases lay outside the gene matches.

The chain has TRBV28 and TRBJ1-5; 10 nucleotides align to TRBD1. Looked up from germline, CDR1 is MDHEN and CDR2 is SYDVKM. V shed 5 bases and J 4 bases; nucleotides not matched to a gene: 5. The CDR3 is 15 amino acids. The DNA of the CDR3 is TGTGCCAGCAGTCCCTGGACAGGGGGGAATCAGCCCCAGCATTTT. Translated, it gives CASSPWTGGNQPQHF.

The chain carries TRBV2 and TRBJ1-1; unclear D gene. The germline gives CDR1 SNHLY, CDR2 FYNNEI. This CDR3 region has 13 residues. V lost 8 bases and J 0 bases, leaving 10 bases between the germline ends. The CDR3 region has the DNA TGTGCCAGCTTCGGGAGTATGAACACTGAAGCTTTCTTT. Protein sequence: CASFGSMNTEAFF.

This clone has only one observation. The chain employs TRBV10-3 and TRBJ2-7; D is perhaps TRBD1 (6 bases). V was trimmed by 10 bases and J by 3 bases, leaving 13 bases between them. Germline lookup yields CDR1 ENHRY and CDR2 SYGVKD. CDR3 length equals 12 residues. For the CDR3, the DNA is TGTGCCACTTGGGACAAGGTCTACGAGCAGTACTTC. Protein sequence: CATWDKVYEQYF.

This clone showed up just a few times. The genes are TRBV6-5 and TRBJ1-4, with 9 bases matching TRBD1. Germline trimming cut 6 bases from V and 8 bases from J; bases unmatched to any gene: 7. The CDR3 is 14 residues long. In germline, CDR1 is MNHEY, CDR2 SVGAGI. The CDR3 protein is CASRGQGRGEKLFF. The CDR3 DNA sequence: TGTGCCAGCAGAGGACAGGGGCGGGGGGAAAAACTGTTTTTT.

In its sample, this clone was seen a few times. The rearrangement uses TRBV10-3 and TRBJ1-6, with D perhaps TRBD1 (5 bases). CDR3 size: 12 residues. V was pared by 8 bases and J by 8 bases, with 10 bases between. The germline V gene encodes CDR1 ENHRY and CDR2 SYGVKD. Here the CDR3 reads CAISGADSPLHF. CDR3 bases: TGTGCCATCTCTGGGGCCGATTCACCCCTCCACTTT.

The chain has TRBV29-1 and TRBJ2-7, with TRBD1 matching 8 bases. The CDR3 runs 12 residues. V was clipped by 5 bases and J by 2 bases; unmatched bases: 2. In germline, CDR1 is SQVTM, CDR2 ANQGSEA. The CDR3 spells CSVRTGTYEQYF. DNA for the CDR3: TGCAGCGTTCGGACAGGGACCTACGAGCAGTACTTC.

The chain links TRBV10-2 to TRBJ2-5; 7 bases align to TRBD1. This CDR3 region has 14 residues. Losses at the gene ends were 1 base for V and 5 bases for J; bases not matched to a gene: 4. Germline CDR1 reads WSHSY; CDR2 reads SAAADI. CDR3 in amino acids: CASSEYGRGETQYF. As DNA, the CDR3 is TGCGCCAGCAGTGAGTACGGCAGGGGGGAGACCCAGTACTTC.

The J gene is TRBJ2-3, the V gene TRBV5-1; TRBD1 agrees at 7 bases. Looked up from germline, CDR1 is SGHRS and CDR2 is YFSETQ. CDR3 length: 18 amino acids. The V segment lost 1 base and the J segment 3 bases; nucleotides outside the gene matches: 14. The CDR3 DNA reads TGCGCCAGCAGCTTGACAGGGGCGGGCTCTTCCCGTACAGATACGCAGTATTTT. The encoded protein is CASSLTGAGSSRTDTQYF.

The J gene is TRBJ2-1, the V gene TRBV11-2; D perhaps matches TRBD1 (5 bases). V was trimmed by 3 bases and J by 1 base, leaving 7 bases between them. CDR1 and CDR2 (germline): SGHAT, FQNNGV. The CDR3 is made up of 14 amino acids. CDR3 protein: CASSLGRSYNEQFF. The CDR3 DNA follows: TGTGCCAGCAGCTTGGGGCGGTCCTACAATGAGCAGTTCTTC. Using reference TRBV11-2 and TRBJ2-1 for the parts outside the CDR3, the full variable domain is EAGVAQSPRYKIIEKRQSVAFWCNPISGHATLYWYQQILGQGPKLLIQFQNNGVVDDSQLPKDRFSAERLKGVDSTLKIQPAKLEDSAVYLCASSLGRSYNEQFFGPGTRLTVL.

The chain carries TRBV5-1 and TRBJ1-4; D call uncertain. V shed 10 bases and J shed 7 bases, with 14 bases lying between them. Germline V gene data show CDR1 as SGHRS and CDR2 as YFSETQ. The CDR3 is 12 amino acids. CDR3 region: CACRGESEKLFF. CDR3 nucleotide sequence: TGCGCCTGCCGCGGGGAGAGTGAAAAACTGTTTTTT. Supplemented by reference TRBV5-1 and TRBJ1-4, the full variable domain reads KAGVTQTPRYLIKTRGQQVTLSCSPISGHRSVSWYQQTPGQGLQFLFEYFSETQRNKGNFPGRFSGRQFSNSRSEMNVSTLELGDSALYLCACRGESEKLFFGSGTQLSVL.

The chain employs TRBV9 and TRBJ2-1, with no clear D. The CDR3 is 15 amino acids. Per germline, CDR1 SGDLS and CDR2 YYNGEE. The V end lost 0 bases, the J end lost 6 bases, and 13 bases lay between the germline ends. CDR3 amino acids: CASSVDGSVSNEQFF. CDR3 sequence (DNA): TGTGCCAGCAGCGTAGACGGGTCGGTGAGCAATGAGCAGTTCTTC.

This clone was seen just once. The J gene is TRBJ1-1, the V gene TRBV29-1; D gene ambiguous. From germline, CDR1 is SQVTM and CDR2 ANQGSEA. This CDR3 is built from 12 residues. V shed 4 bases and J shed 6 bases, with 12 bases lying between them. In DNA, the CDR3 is TGCAGCGTTGTAATTCCCCCGGCTGAAGCTTTCTTT. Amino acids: CSVVIPPAEAFF. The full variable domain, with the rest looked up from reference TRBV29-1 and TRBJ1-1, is SAVISQKPSRDICQRGTSLTIQCQVDSQVTMMFWYRQQPGQSLTLIATANQGSEATYESGFVIDKFPISRPNLTFSTLTVSNMSPEDSSIYLCSVVIPPAEAFFGQGTRLTVV.

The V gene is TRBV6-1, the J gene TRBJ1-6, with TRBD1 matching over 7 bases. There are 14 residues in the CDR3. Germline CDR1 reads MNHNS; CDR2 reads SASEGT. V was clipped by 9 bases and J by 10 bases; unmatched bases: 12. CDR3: CASSDTGAQSPLHF. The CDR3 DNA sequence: TGTGCCAGTTCTGATACAGGGGCTCAGTCACCCCTCCACTTT.

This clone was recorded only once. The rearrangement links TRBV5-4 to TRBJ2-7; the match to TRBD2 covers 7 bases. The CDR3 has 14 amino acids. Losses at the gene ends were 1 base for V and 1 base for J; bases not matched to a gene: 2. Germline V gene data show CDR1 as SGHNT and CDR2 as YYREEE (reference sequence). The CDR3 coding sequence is TGTGCCAGCAGCTTGCGCGGGAGATCCTACGAGCAGTACTTC. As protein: CASSLRGRSYEQYF.